One and the same sample provided the 24 T cell receptor beta chains below, sequenced in a study of T cells in women clearing cervical HPV infection. Only in-frame clones appear in the TCRdb table, and some are missing; sequencing was by immunoSEQ multiplex PCR. Its listing shows about 17,000 clones. The sequencing sample was made of blood buffy coat. The receptors were sampled from a woman between 18 and 75 years old with a cervical HPV16 infection that either progressed to CIN3+ or cleared (not recorded which).

On this clone itself: The read comes to an end 3 residues before the CDR3 does, leaving the germline J gene to fill in the end. This sequence joins TRBV29-1 and TRBJ2-3; 8 bases are shared with TRBD2. The CDR3 length is 13 residues. Germline-derived CDR1 and CDR2 are SQVTM and ANQGSEA. The V and J ends lost 5 bases and 8 bases, in that order; junction bases with no gene match: 9. The CDR3 protein is CSVRREALGTQYF. Incomplete CDR3 DNA: TGCAGCGTTAGGCGGGAGGCATTGGGTACG.

About this clone: The CDR3 goes on 3 residues after the read ends, and that part is filled in from the germline J gene. The gene calls are TRBV7-8 and TRBJ1-6; D is possibly TRBD1 (5 bases). The CDR3 loop spans 14 amino acids. CDR1 and CDR2 from the germline V gene are SGHVS and FQNEAQ. With 8 bases removed from V and 9 bases from J, the gap between germline ends came to 17 bases. CDR3 bases read: TGTGCCAGCTCATGGGCAGGGTTGGGTTCACCC. Protein: CASSWAGLGSP. The complete CDR3 protein is CASSWAGLGSPLHF.

This clone is called medium-sized (0.01 to 0.1%) based on its frequency. The read finishes 3 residues shy of the CDR3 end, and the germline J gene is used to complete it. V and J are TRBV5-5 and TRBJ1-4, with D possibly matching TRBD1 (5 bases). Germline CDR1 is SGHKS and CDR2 is YYEKEE (reference sequence). Trimming left V 3 bases short and J 6 bases short, with 12 bases between. This CDR3 has 14 amino acids. This CDR3 reads CASSWGGGYEKLFF. Partial CDR3 DNA: TGTGCCAGCAGCTGGGGGGGAGGTTATGAAAAA.

Regarding this clone: The CDR3 goes on 3 residues after the read ends, and that part is filled in from the germline J gene. The chain combines TRBV9 with TRBJ2-3, with 12 bases lining up with TRBD2. Unmatched junction bases numbered 5, after V lost 3 bases and J lost 0 bases. Germline CDR1 SGDLS, CDR2 YYNGEE. The CDR3 consists of 17 residues. CDR3 sequence reads: CASSASGGAPSTDTQYF. CDR3 bases read: TGTGCCAGCAGCGCTAGCGGGGGGGCCCCTAGCACAGATACG.

As for this clone: Read data end 3 residues before the CDR3 end; the end is taken from the germline J gene. J is TRBJ1-2 and V is TRBV30; D is unresolved. The CDR3 has 12 residues. Germline CDR1 and CDR2: GTSNPN and SVGIG (reference sequence). Trimming took off 1 base at V and 5 bases at J, with 8 bases between the two ends. CDR3 in amino acids: CAWSATLYGYTF. CDR3 DNA (partial): TGTGCCTGGAGTGCGACACTTTATGGC.

Worth noting for this clone: From the germline J gene comes the end of the CDR3, since the read stops 3 residues before it. The J gene is TRBJ2-1, the V gene TRBV19, with TRBD2 matching 9 bases. CDR1 LNHDA and CDR2 SQIVND come from the germline V gene (reference sequence). J gave up 7 bases and V 1 base, and 8 bases lay outside the gene matches. The CDR3 spans 16 residues. The CDR3 reads CASSIGLIAGDNEQFF. Partial CDR3 DNA: TGTGCCAGTAGTATAGGGTTAATAGCGGGGGATAATGAG.

To note about this clone: Coverage ceases 3 residues before the CDR3 finishes, and the germline J gene fills in the end. The chain links TRBV28 to TRBJ1-2; 7 bases agree with TRBD1. Germline V gene lookup returns CDR1 MDHEN and CDR2 SYDVKM. V lost 5 bases and J lost 4; bases outside the gene matches: 13. This CDR3 has 16 amino acids. CDR3 in amino acids: CASSLTRQGFPYGYTF. The sequenced CDR3 bases are TGTGCCAGCAGTCTAACACGACAGGGTTTCCCCTATGGC.

With regard to this clone: The read is 3 residues too short to cover the CDR3 end, so that end is filled in from the germline J gene. The J gene is TRBJ1-1, the V gene TRBV28; no clear D. CDR1 and CDR2 (germline): MDHEN, SYDVKM. V shed 3 bases and J shed 6 bases, with 17 bases lying between them. The CDR3 consists of 15 residues. Incomplete CDR3 DNA: TGTGCCAGCAGTTTTCCCCTCCGTACACGGGCTGAA. It translates to CASSFPLRTRAE. The whole CDR3 protein reads CASSFPLRTRAEAFF.

Comment on this clone: The read ends 3 residues early relative to the CDR3; the germline J gene fills the gap. The chain recombines TRBV2 with TRBJ2-5; the match to TRBD2 covers 10 bases. The CDR3 is made up of 15 amino acids. CDR1 and CDR2 from the germline V gene are SNHLY and FYNNEI. V lost 8 bases and J lost 2; bases outside the gene matches: 8. The sequenced part of the CDR3 DNA is TGTGCCAGCGACCTAGCGGGAGAAGGGCAAGAGACC. It is translated as CASDLAGEGQET. In full, the CDR3 is CASDLAGEGQETQYF. Variable domain in full (rest from reference TRBV2 and TRBJ2-5): EPEVTQTPSHQVTQMGQEVILRCVPISNHLYFYWYRQILGQKVEFLVSFYNNEISEKSEIFDDQFSVERPDGSNFTLKIRSTKLEDSAMYFCASDLAGEGQETQYFGPGTRLLVL.

Comments on this clone: The read ends 3 residues before the CDR3 terminus; that terminus is restored from the germline J gene. The genes are TRBV29-1 and TRBJ1-5, with TRBD1 as a possible D gene (6 bases). V gave up 4 bases and J gave up 5 bases, with 12 bases separating them. Germline-derived CDR1 and CDR2 are SQVTM and ANQGSEA. The CDR3 loop spans 13 amino acids. CDR3 amino acids: CSVVMGADQPQHF. The sequenced part of the CDR3 DNA is TGCAGCGTTGTGATGGGGGCTGATCAGCCC. Full variable domain (rest looked up from reference TRBV29-1 and TRBJ1-5): SAVISQKPSRDICQRGTSLTIQCQVDSQVTMMFWYRQQPGQSLTLIATANQGSEATYESGFVIDKFPISRPNLTFSTLTVSNMSPEDSSIYLCSVVMGADQPQHFGDGTRLSIL.

A note on this clone: The DNA ends 3 residues before the CDR3 does, and the rest of the CDR3 is filled in from the germline J gene. The gene calls are TRBV19 and TRBJ1-4; D unclear. V was pared by 6 bases and J by 5 bases, with 16 bases between. CDR3 length: 15 residues. Germline CDR1 is LNHDA and CDR2 is SQIVND (reference sequence). Here the CDR3 reads CASSPSRQSNEKLFF. Partial CDR3 DNA: TGTGCCAGTAGCCCCTCGAGGCAGTCAAATGAAAAA.

Note on this clone: The CDR3 end falls 3 residues outside the read, so it is completed with the germline J gene. The V call is TRBV20-1, the J call TRBJ2-7; tentative D call: TRBD2 (5 bases). CDR3 length: 14 residues. Per germline, CDR1 DFQATT and CDR2 SNEGSKA (reference sequence). V dropped 1 base and J dropped 2 bases, with 12 bases sitting between them. The sequenced CDR3 bases are TGCAGTGCTAGAGTTGGACTGACCACCTACGAG. Encoded protein: CSARVGLTTYE. The complete CDR3 sequence is CSARVGLTTYEQYF.

Turning to this clone: The read halts 3 residues ahead of the CDR3 end, with the missing end drawn from the germline J gene. This chain links TRBV7-9 with TRBJ1-2; D not resolved. Deletions cut 1 base from V and 4 bases from J, with 10 bases between. The CDR3 contains 14 residues. From germline, CDR1 is SEHNR and CDR2 FQNEAQ (reference sequence). CDR3 DNA (partial): TGTGCCAGCAGCTTAGTCGGGGAGGGCTATGGC. Translation: CASSLVGEGYG. The complete CDR3 sequence is CASSLVGEGYGYTF.

With respect to this clone: The CDR3 end lies 3 residues beyond the end of the read and is filled in from the germline J gene. The chain employs TRBV28 and TRBJ1-2; a possible D gene is TRBD1 (6 bases). The CDR3 totals 15 residues. The V and J ends lost 6 bases and 2 bases respectively, with 16 bases between them. Germline lookup yields CDR1 MDHEN and CDR2 SYDVKM. Incomplete CDR3 DNA: TGTGCCAGCAGCTTCCCCCTGGGGGCGAACTATGGC. It encodes CASSFPLGANYG. The CDR3 in its entirety is CASSFPLGANYGYTF.

Note on this clone: The read ends 3 residues before the CDR3 terminus; that terminus is restored from the germline J gene. This sequence joins TRBV2 and TRBJ1-2, with D perhaps TRBD1 (5 bases). There are 14 residues in the CDR3. Germline loops: CDR1 SNHLY, CDR2 FYNNEI. This CDR3 is CASNPRENTGGYTF. The CDR3 bases that were read are TGTGCCAGCAACCCCAGGGAGAACACTGGCGGC.

Of note for this clone: The CDR3 end is not reached by the read, which stops 3 residues before it; the germline J gene fills it in. The gene calls are TRBV5-1 and TRBJ1-3, with TRBD1 matching over 7 bases. The CDR3 contains 16 residues. J lost 2 bases, V lost 4 bases, and 9 bases had no gene match. CDR1 and CDR2 from the germline V gene are SGHRS and YFSETQ. CDR3 DNA, as far as it was read: TGCGCCAGCAGCCCGCAACCGGGGACAGCTGGAAACACC. Translating gives CASSPQPGTAGNT. The whole CDR3 is CASSPQPGTAGNTIYF.

Notes on this clone: Sequencing ends 3 residues short of the CDR3 end; the germline J gene provides the rest. The gene calls are TRBV19 and TRBJ2-2; D may match TRBD1 or TRBD2 (7 bases each). The CDR3 length is 16 residues. V lost 4 bases and J 5 bases, leaving 17 bases between the germline ends. The germline CDR1 and CDR2 sequences are LNHDA and SQIVND (reference sequence). CDR3 sequence: CASSRPRQGGTGELFF. The sequenced part of the CDR3 DNA is TGTGCCAGTAGTAGACCGCGACAGGGAGGGACCGGGGAG. Filled out from reference TRBV19 and TRBJ2-2, the complete variable domain reads DGGITQSPKYLFRKEGQNVTLSCEQNLNHDAMYWYRQDPGQGLRLIYYSQIVNDFQKGDIAEGYSVSREKKESFPLTVTSAQKNPTAFYLCASSRPRQGGTGELFFGEGSRLTVL.

Points on this clone: The read ends 3 residues early relative to the CDR3; the germline J gene fills the gap. The V gene is TRBV12-3 or TRBV12-4, the J gene TRBJ1-1, with D maybe TRBD1 (5 bases). Trimming removed 5 bases from V and 4 bases from J, with 14 bases in between. The CDR3 is made up of 14 amino acids. Partial CDR3 DNA: TGTGCCAGCAGTCCGGGGGGTTATAGCACTGAA. Translating gives CASSPGGYSTE. The entire CDR3 protein is CASSPGGYSTEAFF.

A word on this clone: The read gets to within 3 residues of the CDR3 end, and the germline J gene fills in the rest. The chain combines TRBV20-1 with TRBJ1-2; 8 bases match TRBD1. The CDR3 is 13 amino acids. J lost 6 bases, V lost 4 bases, and 7 bases had no gene match. Germline values: CDR1 DFQATT, CDR2 SNEGSKA (reference sequence). CDR3 sequence: CSATKGQGDGYTF. CDR3 bases read: TGCAGTGCTACTAAAGGACAGGGTGATGGC.

Remarks on this clone: Read sequence stops 3 residues before the CDR3 end, and the germline J gene provides the missing end. The V gene is TRBV20-1, the J gene TRBJ2-1, with TRBD2 as a possible D gene (6 bases). The V gene lost 4 bases and the J gene lost 4 bases, with 17 bases spanning the gap. The CDR3 is made up of 15 amino acids. The germline V gene has CDR1 DFQATT and CDR2 SNEGSKA (reference sequence). This chain's CDR3 is CSAKDGTSPYNEQFF. The covered CDR3 bases are TGCAGTGCTAAGGACGGGACTTCTCCTTACAATGAG.

CDR3 loop: CSVPDRVMIDGYTF. The part of the CDR3 DNA that was read is TGCAGTGTTCCGGACAGGGTAATGATCGATGGC. The chain links TRBV20-1 to TRBJ1-2, with TRBD1 identical over 8 bases. The read gets to within 3 residues of the CDR3 end, and the germline J gene fills in the rest. This CDR3 is built from 14 residues. The trim removed 7 bases at V and 6 bases at J, leaving 13 bases unmatched. CDR1 and CDR2 (germline): DFQATT, SNEGSKA (reference sequence).

Details on this clone: The read stops 3 residues short of the end of the CDR3; the missing end is completed from the germline J gene. The chain employs TRBV20-1 and TRBJ2-1; 10 nucleotides match TRBD1. Looked up from germline, CDR1 is DFQATT and CDR2 is SNEGSKA (reference sequence). The V gene end was trimmed by 4 bases and the J gene end by 0 bases; junction bases not matched to a gene: 3. This CDR3 is built from 15 residues. CDR3 DNA (partial): TGCAGTGCTACGTGGACAGGGGGCTCCTACAATGAG. This gives the protein CSATWTGGSYNE. The full-length CDR3 reads as CSATWTGGSYNEQFF.

With regard to this clone: The read ends 3 residues shy of where the CDR3 ends; the end is completed using the germline J gene. The chain carries TRBV5-1 and TRBJ1-2; D not certain. CDR1 is SGHRS, CDR2 YFSETQ, per germline. This CDR3 region has 13 residues. V was clipped by 2 bases and J by 6 bases, with 11 bases between them. The part of the CDR3 DNA that was read is TGCGCCAGCAGCTTTGGGCAGAGAAATGGC. It specifies CASSFGQRNG. The full CDR3 protein reads CASSFGQRNGYTF.

A note on this clone: The read comes to an end 3 residues before the CDR3 does, leaving the germline J gene to fill in the end. The gene calls are TRBV12-3 or TRBV12-4 and TRBJ1-2; TRBD1 agrees at 7 bases. The CDR3 loop spans 14 amino acids. The V gene end was trimmed by 5 bases and the J gene end by 4 bases; junction bases not matched to a gene: 7. The CDR3 DNA, read in part, is TGTGCCAGCAGTCCCCGACCAGGGGGCTATGGC. Translating gives CASSPRPGGYG. The whole CDR3 reads CASSPRPGGYGYTF.